This TCR beta chain was captured in a study of cytomegalovirus exposure and HLA in healthy donors (dated by TCRdb to the late 2010s). General notes on the study: An earlier analysis of around 600 of the donors reported about 290 Gb of sequence data and 120 million or so unique TCR beta sequences from roughly 180 million T cells. The aim of the study was to test whether cataloging public T cell receptors could identify signatures of past pathogen exposure. Along with the approximately 700-subject first cohort, a separate validation cohort of about 110 different subjects was used. To study patterns of TCR occurrence, a later analysis re-analyzed previously published TCR beta repertoires from 700 or so donors and added high-resolution HLA genotyping. In an earlier analysis of around 540 of the donors, high-throughput TCR beta sequencing was used to judge whether each TCR beta V gene segment behaved as functional or pseudogenic. HLA typing included class I and class II loci at four-digit resolution. Among the roughly 430 genotyped donors, under 90% belonged to the genetic ancestry cluster associated with self-reported Caucasian donors. A later genetic analysis used genome-wide SNP genotypes for about 65% of the 666 donors, treating that subset as a discovery cohort. Every repertoire in the discovery cohort had been generated on one and the same sequencing platform. Among some 400 genotyped donors of the cohort, an average of roughly 230,000 unique TCR beta nucleotide sequences was sequenced per donor, of which approximately 19% were non-productive. Four to six DR-DQ haplotypes were handled as single units for association and clustering, since linkage in the cohort was strong. Donor age, sex, ethnicity and CMV serostatus were compiled alongside the repertoire data. An early release covering roughly 600 HLA-typed donors comprised roughly 300 gigabases of sequencing data and tens of millions of unique TCR sequences. Typing coverage varied by locus: roughly 620-640 donors for A, B, C, DRB1 and DQB1; more than 500 for DQA1; nearly 610 for DPA1; roughly 450 for DPB1. The study profiled the T cell repertoires of 666 subjects by immunosequencing and related them to cytomegalovirus serostatus. The study combined high-throughput TCR immunosequencing, statistical association of individual TCRs with disease status, and machine learning to predict cytomegalovirus infection status. Rather than using new phenotypic data, the later analysis identified candidate immune exposures from TCR beta sequences and from how often those sequences occurred across donors. General findings and caveats noted by the study authors: Sequencing depth was assumed to be roughly uniform across donors in the presence/absence analyses, though that assumption may not hold. Because HLA typing was missing for some donors at each locus, association tests included only the typed subset. Assigning TCR associations to individual alleles was difficult when HLA alleles, especially DR and DQ, strongly co-occurred. An association between a missense DCLRE1C variant and V-gene and J-gene trimming of TCR beta chains was found in a later genetic analysis and replicated in an independent cohort. In both the original and validation cohorts, the classifier was reported to diagnose cytomegalovirus status with high specificity and sensitivity. The study listed approximately 160 TCR beta chains as associated with cytomegalovirus. The cohort was sequenced for TCR beta chains only, and without alpha or paired-chain data the features that could be detected were limited. According to a later analysis, most CMV-associated TCR beta chains appeared to be HLA-restricted, and the HLA associations seemed to be driven largely by CMV exposure. According to a later genetic analysis, donors in an Asian-associated ancestry cluster had fewer N-insertions in productive TCRs than the roughly 660-donor mean. CMV serostatus was the only immune exposure information available for the cohort. In a later analysis, several top co-occurrence clusters were reported to appear linked to parvovirus B19, influenza, CMV and Epstein-Barr virus. Because counts were too low, about 15 rarely observed V segments, including chromosome 9 orphons, were left out of the earlier analysis of roughly 600 of the donors. The authors suggested that the approach could potentially be extended to other disease states and immunological phenotypes. In a later analysis, HLA-associated TCR beta chains showed more clonal expansion and lower generation probabilities than non-associated chains that were equally common. A later analysis found that TCR association rates varied across HLA loci, with DRB1 alleles showing the most associated TCRs and HLA-C alleles the fewest. An earlier analysis of approximately 500 of the donors showed that most TCR beta V segments appeared in productive rearrangements either about 90% or about 30% of the time, which broadly matched IMGT annotations. A cluster of highly shared sequence variants was judged likely to represent a technical artifact of the sequencing pipeline. Correlated functional status among segregating V segments might reflect linkage disequilibrium, but an unknown experimental factor could not be ruled out. At a false discovery rate of 0.05, a later analysis linked under 20,000 TCR beta sequences to specific HLA alleles. A further reported finding was that TCR beta sequences accurately predicted the HLA-A and HLA-B alleles for most subjects in the first cohort. Most TCR sequences were seen in very few donors, while some public TCRs were found in many individuals. A few of the identified cytomegalovirus-associated TCR beta chains were confirmed in vitro to be specific for cytomegalovirus antigens.

The library was built by means of the immunoSEQ multiplex PCR assay. For the multiplex PCR, a mixture combining 60 forward primers for TCR Vbeta segments and 13 reverse primers for TCR Jbeta segments was used. The CDR3 region of rearranged TCR beta genes was amplified from genomic DNA with a multiplex PCR assay. On the Illumina HiSeq System, the amplified TCR beta libraries were sequenced as 87-base-pair reads. The original methods were these. A later analysis counted tens of millions of unique TCR beta chains across the 640 or so repertoires, and around 9.9 million of these chains were shared by at least two donors. Raw reads were error-corrected and collapsed into unique sequences by a nearest-neighbor algorithm in which closely related sequences were merged to remove PCR and sequencing errors. CDR3 sequences were aligned to IMGT reference sequences to assign V, D and J gene segments. For a sequence to be retained, a match of at least six nucleotides was required to both a V gene segment and a J gene segment. A rearrangement was called productive if the CDR3 had no stop codons and remained in frame with V and J, and every other rearrangement was called non-productive. Following IMGT convention, CDR3 was defined as the stretch from the second conserved V-encoded cysteine up to the conserved J-encoded phenylalanine. The earlier analysis of about 610 of the donors excluded any sequence lacking an unambiguous match to a single V gene segment. An earlier analysis of about 600 of the donors called V segments functional above 56.7% productive rearrangements and segregating when the between-donor standard deviation exceeded 5%. A statistical classification framework was built for diagnosing cytomegalovirus status from the catalog of TCR beta chain sequences. A later analysis assigned V and J genes by comparing TCR nucleotide sequences with IMGT/GENE-DB human TR gene sequences. The TCRdist pipeline was used in a later analysis to assign CDR3 sequences and most-parsimonious VDJ recombination scenarios. In a later analysis, each TCR beta chain was defined by its CDR3 amino acid sequence together with its V-gene family, and reads lacking a unique V-gene family were excluded. To address suspected cross-contamination and a sequencing artifact, a later analysis removed over 500 highly shared, low-generation-probability nucleotide sequences. For each public chain, a later analysis derived a clonal expansion index from normalized ranks of inferred template counts within each repertoire. Generation probabilities in a later analysis came from a VDJ recombination model fitted to out-of-frame rearrangements, and those results were checked against IGoR. A later analysis scored TCR-TCR, TCR-HLA and TCR-CMV co-occurrence with hypergeometric tests, applying a repertoire-size bias correction to TCR pairs. To estimate false discovery rates, a later analysis permuted the HLA or CMV assignments 20 times. In a later analysis, co-occurring TCRs were grouped with DBSCAN, and TCRdist sequence similarity was added when clustering was performed within HLA-allele-positive subsets. For co-occurrence clustering, repertoires with fewer than 30,000 or more than 120,000 public chains were excluded, along with five repertoires with anomalous nucleotide sharing. The clones in this table, taken by TCRdb from immuneACCESS, are in-frame only. Not every clone is retained; where verified, under half of the shortfall comes from an unresolved V gene, and the cause of the rest is unknown. V and J calls plus clone size are reproduced from that table; the DNA served to infer D and trimming. The sample table contains approximately 140,000 clones; only one count was recorded for 70% to 85% of them. The ten largest make up around 1.7% of the sample.

In the case of this clone: The clone's antigen remains unknown. No per-base quality is available; no much larger clone lies one base away.

The cohort consisted of hundreds of healthy bone marrow donors. At the time of sampling, every cohort member was nominally healthy, though immune exposures that went unrecorded were likely present. The donor tested CMV seronegative, placing the donor among the 350 or so seronegative members of the cohort. A peripheral blood sample was provided by each donor, and peripheral blood mononuclear cells were used for TCR beta sequencing. The Qiagen DNeasy Blood Extraction Kit was used to extract genomic DNA from the blood cell samples. The sequenced sample was PBMCs. The sequence was obtained from a boy aged 10-17 years in good health and CMV-seronegative.

The nucleotide sequence is given as TGTGCCAGTTCAACGGGACAGCTTTTCTATGGCTACACCTTC. Its amino acids are CASSTGQLFYGYTF. The sequence links TRBV19 to TRBJ1-2; 7 bases in the junction line up with TRBD1. V is pruned by 8 bases and J by 4 bases, leaving 10 bases of the junction without a gene match. The CDR3 starts with the cysteine, ends with the phenylalanine, and has 14 residues. Only the CDR3 portion is preserved as DNA: 42 bases, with reading frame beginning at the first base. As encoded in the germline V gene (reference sequence), CDR1 is LNHDA while CDR2 is SQIVND.